One and the same sample provided the 14 T cell receptor beta chains below, sequenced in a study of radiotherapy plus CTLA-4 blockade in lung cancer. The method was immunoSEQ multiplex PCR; TCRdb's version includes in-frame clones alone and lacks a portion of them. Of 35,000 to 50,000 clones in the sample, 73% were seen once. This sample comprised peripheral blood, obtained from a patient treated with radiotherapy plus ipilimumab. All receptors derive from a human donor with non-small cell lung cancer who had a complete response to radiotherapy plus ipilimumab.

The V and J genes are TRBV7-2 and TRBJ2-2; 9 nucleotides match TRBD1. From germline, CDR1 is SGHTA and CDR2 FQGNSA. J gave up 3 bases and V 2 bases, and 7 bases lay outside the gene matches. The CDR3 sequence is 17 residues long. The CDR3 sequence: CASSLIYRGRDTGELFF. The DNA of the CDR3 is TGTGCCAGCAGCTTAATCTACAGGGGGCGGGACACCGGGGAGCTGTTTTTT.

This chain links TRBV6-1 with TRBJ2-1; TRBD2 matches at 8 bases. The CDR3 loop spans 15 amino acids. The germline V gene encodes CDR1 MNHNS and CDR2 SASEGT. With 1 base clipped from V and 8 bases from J, the junction kept 7 bases outside the gene matches. CDR3 coding DNA: TGTGCCAGCAGTGAAGACTTAGCGGGAAGAGATGAGCAGTTCTTC. This sequence encodes CASSEDLAGRDEQFF.

The V and J genes are TRBV7-9 and TRBJ2-7; TRBD1 matches at 8 bases. The germline V gene encodes CDR1 SEHNR and CDR2 FQNEAQ (reference sequence). The CDR3 loop spans 15 amino acids. V shed 3 bases, J shed 0 bases, and the junction held 4 bases outside the gene matches. CDR3: CASSFAGGYSYEQYF. The CDR3 coding sequence is TGTGCCAGCAGCTTCGCAGGGGGCTACTCCTACGAGCAGTACTTC. The full variable domain, completed using reference TRBV7-9 and TRBJ2-7, is DTGVSQNPRHKITKRGQNVTFRCDPISEHNRLYWYRQTLGQGPEFLTYFQNEAQLEKSRLLSDRFSAERPKGSFSTLEIQRTEQGDSAMYLCASSFAGGYSYEQYFGPGTRLTVT.

This chain uses TRBV2 with TRBJ2-5, with D perhaps TRBD1 (6 bases). Germline lookup yields CDR1 SNHLY and CDR2 FYNNEI. The CDR3 consists of 12 residues. V was shortened by 7 bases and J by 2 bases, with 8 bases between the two germline ends. CDR3 loop: CASTRGQETQYF. The CDR3 bases are TGTGCCAGCACGAGGGGGCAAGAGACCCAGTACTTC.

The chain recombines TRBV18 with TRBJ2-7; the match to TRBD1 covers 7 bases. The CDR3 is 15 residues long. V was pared by 3 bases and J by 2 bases, with 7 bases of the junction left unmatched. Germline CDR1 is KGHSH and CDR2 is LQKENI. CDR3 residues: CASSPPGTAPYEQYF. For the CDR3, the DNA is TGTGCCAGCTCACCTCCCGGGACAGCCCCCTACGAGCAGTACTTC.

The V gene is TRBV28, the J gene TRBJ2-1; the D gene is possibly TRBD2 (6 bases). The CDR3 is made up of 13 amino acids. Germline CDR1 reads MDHEN; CDR2 reads SYDVKM. Between the trimmed V and J ends, which lost 7 bases and 8 bases, there was a span of 15 bases. This CDR3 is CASKTSLRHEQFF. CDR3 in DNA: TGTGCCAGCAAGACTAGTTTAAGGCATGAGCAGTTCTTC.

This clone was detected only a few times. The gene calls are TRBV6-6 and TRBJ2-5, with D maybe TRBD2 (6 bases). The CDR3 spans 11 residues. Trimming removed 6 bases from V and 9 bases from J, with 11 bases in between. Germline V lookup: CDR1 MNHNY, CDR2 SVGAGI (reference sequence). CDR3 in amino acids: CASRGERAQYF. In nucleotides, the CDR3 is TGTGCCAGCAGAGGTGAGCGGGCCCAGTACTTC.

The V and J genes are TRBV7-9 and TRBJ2-5, with a tentative D call TRBD2 (5 bases). The CDR3 contains 15 residues. The V gene lost 2 bases and the J gene lost 3 bases, with 13 bases spanning the gap. Germline V gives CDR1 SEHNR, CDR2 FQNEAQ (reference sequence). The CDR3 nucleotides read TGTGCCAGCAGCTTATCTCGTGGAGGAAAAGAGACCCAGTACTTC. It specifies CASSLSRGGKETQYF.

The chain joins TRBV14 to TRBJ1-6; unclear D gene. The CDR3 has 15 amino acids. V was pared by 2 bases and J by 5 bases, with 10 bases between. The germline V gene has CDR1 SGHDN and CDR2 FVKESK. The CDR3, as DNA: TGTGCCAGCAGCCAATCCAAACTCAATAATTCACCCCTCCACTTT. It specifies CASSQSKLNNSPLHF.

This chain uses TRBV30 with TRBJ1-4, with TRBD1 matching over 11 bases. Germline V gene data show CDR1 as GTSNPN and CDR2 as SVGIG (reference sequence). V gave up 3 bases and J gave up 7 bases; unmatched junction bases: 4. This CDR3 is built from 14 residues. CDR3: CAWSGDRGSEKLFF. The DNA of the CDR3 is TGTGCCTGGAGCGGGGACAGGGGGAGTGAAAAACTGTTTTTT.

The chain has TRBV6-1 and TRBJ1-6; D unclear. The CDR3 is 14 residues long. Trimming removed 6 bases from V and 2 bases from J, with 8 bases in between. CDR1 and CDR2 (germline): MNHNS, SASEGT. CDR3 protein: CASSAGPYNSPLHF. Here the CDR3 DNA reads TGTGCCAGCAGCGCTGGCCCCTATAATTCACCCCTCCACTTT.

This chain uses TRBV27 with TRBJ2-1; perhaps TRBD2 as D (6 bases). CDR1 and CDR2 (germline): MNHEY, SMNVEV (reference sequence). This CDR3 is built from 14 residues. Trimming pared 3 bases from V and 7 bases from J, leaving 13 bases between. The CDR3 loop reads CASSFHAAGNEQFF. The CDR3 bases are TGTGCCAGCAGTTTTCACGCGGCGGGGAATGAGCAGTTCTTC.

V and J are TRBV5-4 and TRBJ1-1; TRBD1 might be the D (5 bases). This CDR3 is built from 16 residues. From germline, CDR1 is SGHNT and CDR2 YYREEE (reference sequence). Trimming took 0 bases from V and 1 from J, leaving 13 bases between them. In nucleotides, the CDR3 is TGTGCCAGCAGCTTGGGAGGGCGGGGCCAGAACACTGAAGCTTTCTTT. Its translation: CASSLGGRGQNTEAFF.

In this sample, this clone turned up once. The chain joins TRBV6-5 to TRBJ1-1; D is possibly TRBD1 (5 bases). The CDR3 is made up of 13 amino acids. CDR1 is MNHEY and CDR2 is SVGAGI in the germline V gene. V gave up 6 bases and J gave up 3 bases, with 11 bases separating them. CDR3 sequence (DNA): TGTGCCAGCAGCCGGGGGAGGTACACTGAAGCTTTCTTT. Its translation is CASSRGRYTEAFF.